These 10 T cell receptor beta chains share one sample of origin, sequenced in a study of T-cell reconstitution after alpha-beta-depleted transplantation in children. Researchers prepared the TCRbeta library using unique molecular identifiers, the study reports. In TCRdb, the PCR reads were re-called with MiXCR into one record per CDR3 protein. The sample yields 600,000 to 700,000 distinct CDR3 sequences, roughly 17% seen once. The sample in question was PBMCs from the stem cell graft donor, obtained from the stem cell graft. Receptors were obtained from a human donor who donated a stem cell graft to a child with acute myeloid leukemia.

This clonotype was counted at least ten times. The V and J genes are TRBV5-6 and TRBJ1-4, with D perhaps TRBD1 (6 bases). V gave up 1 base and J gave up 4 bases, with 8 bases separating them. This CDR3 is 14 amino acids long. CDR1 and CDR2 from the germline V gene are SGHDT and YYEEEE. The CDR3 DNA follows: TGTGCCAGCAGCTTGCGGGACATTAATGAAAAACTGTTTTTT. Translating gives CASSLRDINEKLFF.

The genes are TRBV6-2 or TRBV6-3 and TRBJ2-5; D gene uncertain. Germline loops: CDR1 MNHEY, CDR2 SVGEGT. Trimming took 2 bases from V and 2 from J, leaving 15 bases between them. CDR3 size: 16 residues. The CDR3 region has the DNA TGTGCCAGCAGTTACCTGCTCAACAGACCTCAAGAGACCCAGTACTTC. It is translated as CASSYLLNRPQETQYF.

To note about this clonotype: The junction departs from germline at one end; a sequencing error may be responsible. The chain combines TRBV12-3 or TRBV12-4 with TRBJ1-4, with D hard to call. There are 14 residues in the CDR3. DNA of the CDR3: TGTGCCAGCAGCCTTGACATGCATAATGGAAAACTGTTTTTT. Translating gives CASSLDMHNGKLFF.

This clonotype was seen a few times. The chain links TRBV5-1 to TRBJ2-1; a possible D gene is TRBD2 (6 bases). Germline V gives CDR1 SGHRS, CDR2 YFSETQ. V lost 0 bases to trimming and J lost 4 bases, with 11 bases between them. The CDR3 loop spans 15 amino acids. The CDR3 spells CASSLGGAQYNEQFF. The CDR3 DNA follows: TGCGCCAGCAGCTTGGGCGGGGCCCAATACAATGAGCAGTTCTTC.

This clonotype was recorded many times. V gene TRBV20-1 combines with J gene TRBJ2-5, with D uncertain. This CDR3 is 14 amino acids long. V shed 3 bases and J shed 5 bases, with 16 bases lying between them. Germline CDR1 reads DFQATT; CDR2 reads SNEGSKA (reference sequence). CDR3 protein: CSASPSIRVETQYF. The CDR3, as DNA: TGCAGTGCTAGCCCGTCGATAAGGGTGGAGACCCAGTACTTC.

The gene calls are TRBV5-1 and TRBJ2-7; tentatively, D is TRBD1 or TRBD2 (5 bases each). Germline V gene sequence: CDR1 SGHRS, CDR2 YFSETQ. The V end lost 0 bases, the J end lost 0 bases, and 13 bases lay between the germline ends. There are 16 residues in the CDR3. CDR3 loop: CASSLGRDVSSYEQYF. The CDR3, as DNA: TGCGCCAGCAGCTTGGGAAGGGACGTCAGCTCCTACGAGCAGTACTTC.

Concerning this clonotype: One junction end does not reproduce the germline sequence, and a read error may be involved. The chain couples TRBV7-2 to TRBJ2-7; TRBD2 aligns across 10 bases. CDR1 SGHTA and CDR2 FQGNSA come from the germline V gene. This CDR3 has 15 amino acids. Here the CDR3 reads CASSLRTSGSYGQYF. CDR3 in DNA: TGTGCCAGCAGCTTGAGGACTAGCGGCTCCTACGGGCAGTACTTC.

This clonotype has at least ten counts. The chain uses TRBV29-1 and TRBJ2-3; a weak D match, TRBD1 (5 bases). The CDR3 loop spans 13 amino acids. V shed 5 bases and J shed 2 bases, with 11 bases lying between them. The germline gives CDR1 SQVTM, CDR2 ANQGSEA. This chain's CDR3 is CSVKGVFTDTQYF. The CDR3, as DNA: TGCAGCGTTAAAGGGGTTTTCACAGATACGCAGTATTTT.

The chain uses TRBV24-1 and TRBJ2-2, with D possibly being TRBD2 (6 bases). CDR1 is KGHDR and CDR2 is SFDVKD in the germline V gene. The CDR3 is 18 residues long. The V and J ends lost 4 bases and 7 bases respectively, with 24 bases between them. CDR3 sequence reads: CATSDPYGGRLKGGELFF. CDR3 DNA sequence: TGTGCCACCAGTGACCCATACGGGGGACGTCTTAAGGGCGGGGAGCTGTTTTTT.

This clonotype was detected only a few times. The V call is TRBV6-5, the J call TRBJ2-6, with D perhaps TRBD2 (5 bases). Germline V gene sequence: CDR1 MNHEY, CDR2 SVGAGI. The length of the CDR3 is 17 residues. V was cut by 3 bases and J by 2 bases, with 14 bases left in between. The CDR3 region is CASSYFSSGAGANVLTF. The CDR3 DNA reads as TGTGCCAGCAGTTATTTTTCTTCCGGGGCTGGGGCCAACGTCCTGACTTTC.